These 17 T cell receptor beta chains originate from one sample sequenced in a study of shared clonotypes between healthy human individuals. The data were produced by immunoSEQ multiplex PCR, yet TCRdb's version contains in-frame clones alone and is incomplete. The sample gives hundreds of thousands of clones, about 74% of which show up once; less than 2% is in the top ten. The specimen was memory CD4+ T cells sorted from blood. Regarding subset: CD45RA-negative fraction. These TCRs come from a woman in her 30s in good health.

The chain couples TRBV19 to TRBJ1-1, with D hard to call. Germline values: CDR1 LNHDA, CDR2 SQIVND (reference sequence). CDR3 length: 15 amino acids. Trimming stripped 7 bases from V and 3 bases from J, with 18 bases between. The CDR3 sequence: CASMATATGYTEAFF. The CDR3 nucleotides are TGTGCCAGTATGGCAACGGCAACGGGCTACACTGAAGCTTTCTTT.

The rearrangement joins TRBV13 to TRBJ1-2; TRBD1 matches at 7 bases. J was trimmed by 2 bases and V by 6 bases; bases with no gene match: 6. The CDR3 sequence is 14 residues long. The V gene's germline CDR1 is PRHDT and CDR2 FYEKMQ (reference sequence). CDR3 in amino acids: CASSYTGVNYGYTF. DNA of the CDR3: TGTGCCAGCAGTTACACAGGGGTAAACTATGGCTACACCTTC.

The V and J genes are TRBV7-6 and TRBJ2-2; D not resolved. Germline CDR1 is SGHVS and CDR2 is FNYEAQ. The V end lost 5 bases, the J end lost 7 bases, and 17 bases lay between the germline ends. The CDR3 spans 15 residues. The CDR3 coding sequence is TGTGCCAGCAGCAAAAGCCGAACCTCGGGCGGGGAGCTGTTTTTT. It yields the protein CASSKSRTSGGELFF.

This sequence joins TRBV5-8 and TRBJ2-7; TRBD2 is a possible D gene (5 bases). CDR1 and CDR2 from the germline V gene are SGHTS and YDEGEE. The CDR3 runs to 13 residues. V lost 1 base to trimming and J lost 2 bases, with 7 bases between them. The CDR3 sequence: CASSLSGTYEQYF. The CDR3 nucleotides are TGTGCCAGCAGCTTGTCGGGGACCTACGAGCAGTACTTC.

This chain links TRBV5-6 with TRBJ1-2; unclear D gene. Germline V gene data show CDR1 as SGHDT and CDR2 as YYEEEE. The CDR3 runs 12 residues. V was shortened by 0 bases and J by 7 bases, with 7 bases between the two germline ends. In DNA form, the CDR3 reads TGTGCCAGCAGCTTGGGGTCGAGTGGCTACACCTTC. Its protein is CASSLGSSGYTF.

The V and J genes are TRBV5-1 and TRBJ2-7; 10 nucleotides match TRBD1. Germline CDR1 is SGHRS and CDR2 is YFSETQ. The CDR3 is made up of 17 amino acids. V was clipped by 2 bases and J by 6 bases; unmatched bases: 14. The CDR3 region has the DNA TGCGCCAGCAGCTTACAACCGGGACAGGGGTTTGGGAGCGAGCAGTACTTC. Translation: CASSLQPGQGFGSEQYF.

This clone was observed once. This sequence joins TRBV5-1 and TRBJ2-5; a weak D match, TRBD1 (5 bases). This CDR3 has 16 residues. The germline V and J ends were trimmed by 3 bases and 5 bases, with 20 bases remaining between them. In germline, CDR1 is SGHRS, CDR2 YFSETQ. CDR3 nucleotide sequence: TGCGCCAGCAGCTGGGCAAGACAGACGAAAGTGGAGACCCAGTACTTC. It encodes CASSWARQTKVETQYF.

This clone came up a few times. This CDR3 is also generated by other DNA sequences in the sample. V usage is TRBV6-5 and J usage is TRBJ2-7; D possibly matches TRBD1 or TRBD2 (5 bases each). Germline V gene data show CDR1 as MNHEY and CDR2 as SVGAGI. This CDR3 is built from 14 residues. The ends were cut back, 5 bases at V and 0 bases at J, with 11 bases in the middle. Written as DNA, the CDR3 is TGTGCCAGCAGTCCCGGGACGGCCTCCTACGAGCAGTACTTC. Protein: CASSPGTASYEQYF.

This clone was seen only once. V usage is TRBV6-1 and J usage is TRBJ2-5; 9 bases are a match to TRBD2. V lost 1 base and J lost 5; bases outside the gene matches: 5. The CDR3 is 15 amino acids. Germline V gene lookup returns CDR1 MNHNS and CDR2 SASEGT. The CDR3, as DNA: TGTGCCAGCAGTGAAGGCGGGGGGGGCGAGGAGACCCAGTACTTC. It translates to CASSEGGGGEETQYF.

In regard to this clone: At the DNA level, this CDR3 is encoded by other sequences in the same sample as well. This chain links TRBV2 with TRBJ2-1; D assignment may be TRBD1 or TRBD2 (5 bases each). From germline, CDR1 is SNHLY and CDR2 FYNNEI. Trimming took 8 bases from V and 1 from J, leaving 6 bases between them. This CDR3 has 12 residues. CDR3 protein: CASGGSYNEQFF. In DNA, the CDR3 is TGTGCCAGCGGGGGATCCTACAATGAGCAGTTCTTC.

V and J are TRBV5-6 and TRBJ2-2; maybe TRBD2 (5 bases). Trimming removed 1 base at V and 3 bases at J, with 10 bases between. CDR1 and CDR2 (germline): SGHDT, YYEEEE. This CDR3 has 15 amino acids. The CDR3 reads CASSLLASDTGELFF. Here the CDR3 DNA reads TGTGCCAGCAGCTTGCTAGCATCGGACACCGGGGAGCTGTTTTTT.

This clone appeared a few times. The rearrangement links TRBV4-2 to TRBJ2-3, with 7 bases that match TRBD1. The length of the CDR3 is 16 residues. With V trimmed by 0 bases and J by 3 bases, 6 bases remained unmatched. Germline assignment: CDR1 LGHNA and CDR2 YNFKEQ. The CDR3, as DNA: TGTGCCAGCAGCCAAGACCTGGCCAGGGGGACAGATACGCAGTATTTT. It codes for CASSQDLARGTDTQYF.

This clone was counted a single time. The chain joins TRBV5-1 to TRBJ2-2; no reliable D call. V was clipped by 0 bases and J by 2 bases, with 8 bases between them. The germline V gene encodes CDR1 SGHRS and CDR2 YFSETQ. CDR3 size: 15 residues. CDR3 protein: CASSLGPPNTGELFF. Written as DNA, the CDR3 is TGCGCCAGCAGCTTGGGCCCCCCCAACACCGGGGAGCTGTTTTTT.

The chain carries TRBV21-1 and TRBJ1-5. TRBV21-1 constitutes a pseudogene. This CDR3 contains 15 residues. The CDR3 loop is CASSKGKMGDEPQHF. The CDR3 DNA sequence: TGTGCCAGCAGCAAAGGAAAGATGGGGGACGAGCCCCAGCATTTT.

Only one count was recorded for this clone. The V and J genes are TRBV7-9 and TRBJ2-1; 8 nucleotides match TRBD1. This CDR3 spans 15 amino acids. Germline V gene sequence: CDR1 SEHNR, CDR2 FQNEAQ (reference sequence). V lost 4 bases and J lost 9; bases outside the gene matches: 11. CDR3 protein: CASSSQIGQGGEQFF. CDR3 bases: TGTGCCAGCAGCTCACAAATTGGACAGGGTGGTGAGCAGTTCTTC.

V gene TRBV6-1 combines with J gene TRBJ1-5; D possibly corresponds to TRBD1 (5 bases). The germline gives CDR1 MNHNS, CDR2 SASEGT. CDR3 length equals 16 residues. Trimming pared 3 bases from V and 0 bases from J, leaving 12 bases between. The CDR3 DNA reads as TGTGCCAGCAGTGAGGGACTTGGGGTTAGCAATCAGCCCCAGCATTTT. Amino acid sequence: CASSEGLGVSNQPQHF.

The chain has TRBV9 and TRBJ2-2, with unresolved D. The ends were cut back, 0 bases at V and 6 bases at J, with 9 bases in the middle. The germline CDR1 and CDR2 sequences are SGDLS and YYNGEE. The CDR3 runs to 14 residues. CDR3 coding DNA: TGTGCCAGCAGCGTAGGTCCAACAGCCGGGGAGCTGTTTTTT. Its protein is CASSVGPTAGELFF.